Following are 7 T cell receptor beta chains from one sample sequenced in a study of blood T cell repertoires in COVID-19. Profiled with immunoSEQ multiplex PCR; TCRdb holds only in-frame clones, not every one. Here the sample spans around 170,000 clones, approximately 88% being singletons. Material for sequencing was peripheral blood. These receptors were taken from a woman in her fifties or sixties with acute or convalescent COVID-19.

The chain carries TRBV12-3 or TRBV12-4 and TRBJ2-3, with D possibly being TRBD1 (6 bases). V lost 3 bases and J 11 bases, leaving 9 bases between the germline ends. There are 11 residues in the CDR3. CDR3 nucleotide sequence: TGTGCCAGCAGTTTGGGGGCATTGCAGTATTTT. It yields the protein CASSLGALQYF.

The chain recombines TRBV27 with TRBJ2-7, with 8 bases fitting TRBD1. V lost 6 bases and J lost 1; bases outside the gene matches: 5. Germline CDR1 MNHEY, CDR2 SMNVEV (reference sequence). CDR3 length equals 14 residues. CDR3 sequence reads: CASRFTGGSYEQYF. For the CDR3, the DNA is TGTGCCAGCAGATTTACAGGGGGATCCTACGAGCAGTACTTC.

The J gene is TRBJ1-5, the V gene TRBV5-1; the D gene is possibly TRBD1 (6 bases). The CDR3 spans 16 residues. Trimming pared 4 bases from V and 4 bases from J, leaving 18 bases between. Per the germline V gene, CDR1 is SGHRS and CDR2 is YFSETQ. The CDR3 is CASSPGGGGLNQPQHF. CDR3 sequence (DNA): TGCGCCAGCAGCCCCGGAGGGGGGGGGCTGAATCAGCCCCAGCATTTT.

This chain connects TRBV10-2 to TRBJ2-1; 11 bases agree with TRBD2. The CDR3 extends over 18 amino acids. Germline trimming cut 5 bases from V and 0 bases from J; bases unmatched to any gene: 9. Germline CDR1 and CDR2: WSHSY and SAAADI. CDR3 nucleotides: TGCGCCAGCAGTACGGCTAGCGGGGGGCTCATCTCCTACAATGAGCAGTTCTTC. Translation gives CASSTASGGLISYNEQFF.

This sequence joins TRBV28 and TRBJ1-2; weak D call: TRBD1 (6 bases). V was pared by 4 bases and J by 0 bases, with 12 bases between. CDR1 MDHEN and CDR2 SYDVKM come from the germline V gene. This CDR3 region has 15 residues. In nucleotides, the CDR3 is TGTGCCAGCAGTTCGGACAGTAGGGCTAACTATGGCTACACCTTC. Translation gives CASSSDSRANYGYTF.

The CDR3 is CASSLSGDNTEAFF. In DNA, the CDR3 is TGTGCCAGCTCACTTTCGGGGGATAACACTGAAGCTTTCTTT. This chain joins TRBV18 and TRBJ1-1; a weak D match, TRBD1 (5 bases). Germline V gene data show CDR1 as KGHSH and CDR2 as LQKENI. CDR3 length: 14 amino acids. Between the trimmed V and J ends, which lost 4 bases and 2 bases, there was a span of 11 bases. Using reference TRBV18 and TRBJ1-1 for the parts outside the CDR3, the full variable domain is NAGVMQNPRHLVRRRGQEARLRCSPMKGHSHVYWYRQLPEEGLKFMVYLQKENIIDESGMPKERFSAEFPKEGPSILRIQQVVRGDSAAYFCASSLSGDNTEAFFGQGTRLTVV.

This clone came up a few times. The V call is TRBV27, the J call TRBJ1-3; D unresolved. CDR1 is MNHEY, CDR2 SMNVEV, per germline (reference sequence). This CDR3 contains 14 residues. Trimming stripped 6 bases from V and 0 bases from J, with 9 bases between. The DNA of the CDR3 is TGTGCCAGCAGCCCCACATACTCTGGAAACACCATATATTTT. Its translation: CASSPTYSGNTIYF.